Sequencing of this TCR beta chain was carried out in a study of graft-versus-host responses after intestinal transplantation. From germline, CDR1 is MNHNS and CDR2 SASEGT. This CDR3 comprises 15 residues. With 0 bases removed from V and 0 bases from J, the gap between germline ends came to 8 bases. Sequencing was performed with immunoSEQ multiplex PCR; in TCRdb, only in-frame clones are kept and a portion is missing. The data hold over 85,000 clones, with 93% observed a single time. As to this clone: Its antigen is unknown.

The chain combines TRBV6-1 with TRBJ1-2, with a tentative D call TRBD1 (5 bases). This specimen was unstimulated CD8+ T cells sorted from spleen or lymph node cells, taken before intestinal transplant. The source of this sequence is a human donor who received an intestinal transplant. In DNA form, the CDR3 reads TGTGCCAGCAGTGAAGCTGGCAGGGCTAACTATGGCTACACCTTC. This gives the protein CASSEAGRANYGYTF.